This entry lists 23 T cell receptor beta chains sequenced from one sample in a study of vaccination and CD4 T cells after COVID-19. No antigens are known for them. Treatment reported: roughly 10-day PBMC culture with coronavirus spike peptide pools or control peptides (ViraFEST assay). The study sequenced cultured CD4+ T cell DNA using the Oncomine TCR Beta short-read assay. TCRdb reprocessed the PCR reads with MiXCR, giving one entry per CDR3 protein. The sample records around 15,000 distinct CDR3 sequences, about 43% being singletons. Sample: CD4+ T cells from blood, cultured in vitro, taken after SARS-CoV-2 vaccination. All receptors derive from a human donor who had recovered from COVID-19.

The rearrangement uses TRBV14 and TRBJ1-6; 12 positions agree with TRBD1. The junction had 4 bases not matched to a gene; V was cut back by 2 bases and J by 8 bases. There are 16 residues in the CDR3. Germline assignment: CDR1 SGHDN and CDR2 FVKESK. The CDR3 coding sequence is TGTGCCAGCAGCCAACCCGGGACAGGGGGCGATTCACCCCTCCACTTT. Translating it yields CASSQPGTGGDSPLHF. Together with reference TRBV14 and TRBJ1-6, the CDR3 gives the full variable domain: EAGVTQFPSHSVIEKGQTVTLRCDPISGHDNLYWYRRVMGKEIKFLLHFVKESKQDESGMPNNRFLAERTGGTYSTLKVQPAELEDSGVYFCASSQPGTGGDSPLHFGNGTRLTVT.

The CDR3 reads CASSDNPGTFPFVGELAFF. CDR3 bases: TGTGCCAGCAGCGATAACCCGGGGACTTTCCCCTTCGTCGGGGAGCTGGCTTTCTTT. The chain uses TRBV7-9 and TRBJ1-1, with D possibly being TRBD1 (5 bases). V gave up 5 bases and J gave up 11 bases, with 36 bases separating them. Germline lookup yields CDR1 SEHNR and CDR2 FQNEAQ (reference sequence). CDR3 length: 19 amino acids.

The chain uses TRBV5-1 and TRBJ1-2, with D uncertain. The germline V gene has CDR1 SGHRS and CDR2 YFSETQ. CDR3 length equals 15 residues. Trimming shortened V by 4 bases and J by 1 base, and 14 bases separated the two germline ends. As DNA, the CDR3 is TGCGCCAGCAGCATCTCCACAAGTCGTAACTATGGCTACACCTTC. The encoded protein is CASSISTSRNYGYTF.

The sample holds a few counts of this clonotype. This sequence joins TRBV27 and TRBJ1-4, with 7 bases that match TRBD1. The CDR3 loop spans 14 amino acids. Germline values: CDR1 MNHEY, CDR2 SMNVEV (reference sequence). V trimming: 5 bases; J trimming: 5 bases; junction bases outside the gene matches: 5. CDR3 in DNA: TGTGCCAGCAGTGAACAGGGGCCGAATGAAAAACTGTTTTTT. Protein: CASSEQGPNEKLFF.

The chain has TRBV6-1 and TRBJ2-3; D might be TRBD2 (6 bases). V was trimmed by 4 bases and J by 4 bases, leaving 18 bases between them. Germline CDR1 is MNHNS and CDR2 is SASEGT. This CDR3 contains 16 residues. The CDR3 DNA sequence: TGTGCCAGCAGTGTTATGACAGCCCGGAGGGCAGATACGCAGTATTTT. Its protein is CASSVMTARRADTQYF.

The rearrangement joins TRBV7-6 to TRBJ2-3; no clear D gene. With 6 bases removed from V and 2 bases from J, the gap between germline ends came to 18 bases. Per germline, CDR1 SGHVS and CDR2 FNYEAQ. The CDR3 is made up of 16 amino acids. The CDR3 bases are TGTGCCAGCAGTTTCACCGCGAATTCGTACACAGATACGCAGTATTTT. It codes for CASSFTANSYTDTQYF.

The genes are TRBV28 and TRBJ1-1; D remains unclear. In germline, CDR1 is MDHEN, CDR2 SYDVKM. The germline V and J ends were trimmed by 6 bases and 6 bases, with 14 bases remaining between them. The CDR3 sequence is 13 residues long. CDR3 sequence reads: CASRLQEWAEAFF. CDR3 coding DNA: TGTGCCAGCAGGTTGCAGGAGTGGGCTGAAGCTTTCTTT. The full variable domain, in which reference TRBV28 and TRBJ1-1 provide the parts outside the CDR3, is DVKVTQSSRYLVKRTGEKVFLECVQDMDHENMFWYRQDPGLGLRLIYFSYDVKMKEKGDIPEGYSVSREKKERFSLILESASTNQTSMYLCASRLQEWAEAFFGQGTRLTVV.

This chain uses TRBV24-1 with TRBJ2-1; 7 bases agree with TRBD2. Germline loops: CDR1 KGHDR, CDR2 SFDVKD. This CDR3 region has 15 residues. J gave up 8 bases and V 4 bases, and 10 bases lay outside the gene matches. The CDR3 here is CATSDPSGTPDEQFF. DNA of the CDR3: TGTGCCACCAGTGACCCAAGCGGGACTCCCGATGAGCAGTTCTTC.

The rearrangement links TRBV19 to TRBJ1-5; D not certain. The CDR3 totals 13 residues. Trimming took off 0 bases at V and 8 bases at J, with 8 bases between the two ends. CDR1 and CDR2 (germline): LNHDA, SQIVND (reference sequence). The CDR3 spells CASSIDGEKPQHF. Written as DNA, the CDR3 is TGTGCCAGTAGTATAGACGGGGAGAAGCCCCAGCATTTT.

The chain combines TRBV30 with TRBJ2-5, with 12 positions matching TRBD2. This CDR3 contains 15 residues. The ends lost 7 bases at V and 5 bases at J; junction bases unmatched: 11. Germline-derived CDR1 and CDR2 are GTSNPN and SVGIG (reference sequence). The CDR3 protein is CAYTLTSGSLETQYF. CDR3 nucleotide sequence: TGTGCCTACACCCTGACTAGCGGGAGTCTGGAGACCCAGTACTTC.

The chain carries TRBV6-1 and TRBJ2-5; D is possibly TRBD1 or TRBD2 (7 bases each). The CDR3 is 15 amino acids. CDR1 and CDR2 (germline): MNHNS, SASEGT. Trimming shortened V by 6 bases and J by 5 bases, and 19 bases separated the two germline ends. The CDR3 DNA follows: TGTGCCAGCAGCCCGAACAGGGGAGGGATGGAGACCCAGTACTTC. Protein product: CASSPNRGGMETQYF.

This clonotype was counted once. The chain employs TRBV7-3 and TRBJ2-5; TRBD1 is a possible D gene (6 bases). V was shortened by 4 bases and J by 6 bases, with 15 bases between the two germline ends. CDR1 is SGHTA, CDR2 FQGTGA, per germline. CDR3 length equals 14 residues. CDR3 in amino acids: CASSSGQPGQTQYF. CDR3 bases: TGTGCCAGCAGCTCGGGACAACCAGGGCAGACCCAGTACTTC.

The rearrangement uses TRBV20-1 and TRBJ2-1; 11 nucleotides match TRBD2. Germline loops: CDR1 DFQATT, CDR2 SNEGSKA (reference sequence). Trimming at V came to 3 bases and at J to 6 bases, leaving 13 bases not matched to a gene. This CDR3 has 17 residues. CDR3 amino acids: CSARELAGARSSNEQFF. The CDR3 DNA sequence: TGCAGTGCTAGGGAACTAGCGGGAGCCCGCTCTAGCAATGAGCAGTTCTTC.

The CDR3 nucleotides are TGCAGTGCTAGTACCGGGACCCGAGGAAACATTCAGTACTTC. It encodes CSASTGTRGNIQYF. The chain couples TRBV20-1 to TRBJ2-4, with D perhaps being TRBD1 or TRBD2 (5 bases each). The V end was cut by 3 bases, the J end by 6 bases, with 15 bases between. Germline CDR1 and CDR2: DFQATT and SNEGSKA (reference sequence). CDR3 length equals 14 residues.

The genes are TRBV12-3 or TRBV12-4 and TRBJ2-1; 9 bases map to TRBD2. Trimming at V came to 5 bases and at J to 0 bases, leaving 2 bases not matched to a gene. The CDR3 totals 15 residues. CDR3 residues: CASSLSGSSYNEQFF. The DNA for the CDR3 is TGTGCCAGCAGTCTTAGCGGGAGCTCCTACAATGAGCAGTTCTTC.

V is TRBV5-4 and J is TRBJ2-3; TRBD2 matches at 8 bases. Germline V gives CDR1 SGHNT, CDR2 YYREEE (reference sequence). There are 13 residues in the CDR3. V shed 7 bases, J shed 6 bases, and the junction held 7 bases outside the gene matches. The CDR3 spells CASSSGWADTQYF. The CDR3 coding sequence is TGTGCCAGCTCTAGCGGGTGGGCTGATACGCAGTATTTT.

This clonotype was seen more than once but under ten times. The chain combines TRBV7-9 with TRBJ2-7; D is undetermined. The germline V gene encodes CDR1 SEHNR and CDR2 FQNEAQ (reference sequence). The CDR3 runs 12 residues. V shed 2 bases and J shed 4 bases, with 6 bases lying between them. The CDR3 nucleotides read TGTGCCAGCAGCTTAACCCAATACGAGCAGTACTTC. Translation gives CASSLTQYEQYF.

This clonotype was counted a few times. CDR3: CASSTFEGVYEQYF. The DNA of the CDR3 is TGTGCCAGCAGTACCTTCGAGGGGGTCTACGAGCAGTACTTC. This chain joins TRBV6-2 or TRBV6-3 and TRBJ2-7; the D gene is possibly TRBD1 (6 bases). V lost 5 bases, J lost 3 bases, and 14 bases lay in between. Germline loops: CDR1 MNHEY, CDR2 SVGEGT. The CDR3 is 14 amino acids.

The rearrangement joins TRBV7-9 to TRBJ2-1; no clear D gene. This CDR3 has 14 residues. V was cut by 2 bases and J by 10 bases, with 15 bases left in between. CDR1 is SEHNR and CDR2 is FQNEAQ in the germline V gene (reference sequence). CDR3 coding DNA: TGTGCCAGCAGCTTAATCGGTCGCTCGCTAGAGCAGTTCTTC. Its translation: CASSLIGRSLEQFF.

By proportion, this clonotype is medium-sized. The chain couples TRBV6-5 to TRBJ1-1, with D perhaps TRBD1 (5 bases). The CDR3 totals 12 residues. Per germline, CDR1 MNHEY and CDR2 SVGAGI. The V end was cut by 4 bases, the J end by 8 bases, with 11 bases between. The CDR3 here is CASSSIGTEAFF. CDR3 coding DNA: TGTGCCAGCAGTTCAATAGGGACGGAAGCTTTCTTT.

This chain uses TRBV20-1 with TRBJ1-1, with TRBD1 as a possible D gene (5 bases). Trimming took 5 bases from V and 2 from J, leaving 18 bases between them. CDR1 is DFQATT and CDR2 is SNEGSKA in the germline V gene (reference sequence). This CDR3 is 15 amino acids long. CDR3 region: CSALGQFSGNTEAFF. The DNA for the CDR3 is TGCAGTGCTCTCGGACAATTTTCGGGAAACACTGAAGCTTTCTTT.

This clonotype was observed a few times. A read error may produce the germline difference seen at one junction end. The V and J genes are TRBV28 and TRBJ1-4, with D unclear. The length of the CDR3 is 15 residues. CDR1 is MDHEN, CDR2 SYDVKM, per germline. CDR3 bases: TGTGCCAGCAGTTTTGCTGGTCGCGGTAATGAAAAGCTGTTTTTT. This sequence encodes CASSFAGRGNEKLFF.

V is TRBV11-2 and J is TRBJ2-2; TRBD1 agrees at 7 bases. CDR1 is SGHAT and CDR2 is FQNNGV in the germline V gene. The CDR3 covers 16 residues. The junction had 7 bases not matched to a gene; V was cut back by 1 base and J by 5 bases. CDR3 residues: CASSLVKIQGTGELFF. The CDR3 nucleotides read TGTGCCAGCAGCTTAGTTAAGATACAGGGGACCGGGGAGCTGTTTTTT.